This is a list of T cell receptor beta chains from one sample in a study of T cells after yellow fever vaccination. TCRdb processed the 5' RACE reads anew with MiXCR; each CDR3 protein has one entry. The sample lists some 400,000 distinct CDR3 sequences, approximately 18% occurring once. Sequencing was performed on PBMCs, taken before the yellow fever booster vaccination. Receptors were obtained from a man aged 18-30 years who received the YFV17D yellow fever vaccine. CDR3s include the opening cysteine and the closing phenylalanine or tryptophan. Each record gives: CDR3 length, clone size, D gene, V gene, J gene, CDR3 protein, CDR3 DNA. D genes are given only for firm matches. Clone size is shown for a subset of rows, as once, few, many or a class of expanded clone.

>15|.|.|TRBV20-1|TRBJ1-4
CSARGDTSGAEKLFF
TGCAGTGCTAGAGGGGACACTTCTGGGGCGGAAAAACTGTTTTTT
>14|.|TRBD1|TRBV5-1|TRBJ2-5
CASSLMGQKETQYF
TGCGCCAGCAGCTTGATGGGACAGAAAGAGACCCAGTACTTC
>15|few|TRBD1|TRBV3-1|TRBJ1-1
CASSHGDRGPTEAFF
TGTGCCAGCAGCCACGGAGACAGGGGGCCCACTGAAGCTTTCTTT
>14|few|.|TRBV5-1|TRBJ2-2
CASSQDSTTGELFF
TGCGCCAGCAGTCAGGACTCGACCACCGGGGAGCTGTTTTTT
>15|.|TRBD1|TRBV18|TRBJ2-2
CASSRGQGWTGELFF
TGTGCCAGCTCACGCGGACAGGGATGGACCGGGGAGCTGTTTTTT
>16|.|.|TRBV4-1|TRBJ2-1
CASSQEGGATYNEQFF
TGCGCCAGCAGCCAAGAGGGGGGGGCTACCTACAATGAGCAGTTCTTC
>13|few|.|TRBV20-1|TRBJ2-2
CSARRGNTGELFF
TGCAGTGCCAGGAGGGGAAACACCGGGGAGCTGTTTTTT
>15|.|.|TRBV6-5|TRBJ1-2
CASSYFGSLPEGYTF
TGTGCCAGCAGTTACTTCGGTTCTCTCCCGGAAGGCTACACCTTC
>15|few|.|TRBV4-1|TRBJ1-2
CASSQVGGARDGYTF
TGCGCCAGCAGCCAAGTGGGCGGGGCGAGAGATGGCTACACCTTC
>14|.|TRBD2|TRBV20-1|TRBJ2-1
CSAERLAGELIQFF
TGCAGTGCGGAAAGACTAGCGGGGGAGTTAATACAGTTCTTC
>15|few|.|TRBV10-1|TRBJ2-2
CASSDGSANTGELFF
TGCGCCAGCAGTGATGGGTCCGCGAACACCGGGGAGCTGTTTTTT
>12|few|.|TRBV6-2/TRBV6-3|TRBJ2-7
CASSYSHASQYF
TGTGCCAGCAGTTACTCCCACGCGTCCCAGTACTTC
>18|few|.|TRBV15|TRBJ2-7
CATSRDPQGGSPTYEQYF
TGTGCCACCAGCAGAGATCCCCAGGGGGGGTCCCCCACCTACGAGCAGTACTTC
>13|many|.|TRBV6-5|TRBJ2-2
CASRDTDTGELFF
TGTGCCAGCAGGGACACCGACACCGGGGAGCTGTTTTTT
>17|.|.|TRBV4-1|TRBJ1-5
CASSRDSLNIGNQPQHF
TGCGCCAGCAGCCGAGACAGCCTGAATATAGGCAATCAGCCCCAGCATTTT
>14|.|TRBD1|TRBV7-3|TRBJ1-1
CASSLNVGGAEAFF
TGTGCCAGCAGCTTAAACGTAGGGGGCGCTGAAGCTTTCTTT
>14|few|.|TRBV12-3/TRBV12-4|TRBJ1-5
CASGEGREYQPQHF
TGTGCCAGCGGTGAGGGCAGGGAGTATCAGCCCCAGCATTTT
>16|.|TRBD2|TRBV7-2|TRBJ2-3
CASSLLAGGFTDTQYF
TGTGCCAGCAGCTTACTAGCGGGGGGGTTTACAGATACGCAGTATTTT
>15|few|.|TRBV7-2|TRBJ2-2
CASSFGQANTGELFF
TGTGCCAGCAGCTTTGGGCAGGCGAACACCGGGGAGCTGTTTTTT
>13|few|.|TRBV24-1|TRBJ1-1
CATSAAGIAEAFF
TGTGCCACCAGTGCAGCAGGTATCGCTGAAGCTTTCTTT
>14|few|.|TRBV20-1|TRBJ1-5
CSATSPGSNQPQHF
TGCAGTGCCACCTCCCCAGGGAGCAATCAGCCCCAGCATTTT
>16|.|.|TRBV7-8|TRBJ1-3
CASSLGASSSGNTIYF
TGTGCCAGCAGCTTAGGGGCGAGTTCCTCTGGAAACACCATATATTTT
>13|.|.|TRBV20-1|TRBJ1-1
CSAPSGGGTEAFF
TGCAGTGCCCCGTCGGGGGGCGGAACTGAAGCTTTCTTT
>16|.|.|TRBV15|TRBJ2-3
CATSPARGLSTDTQYF
TGTGCCACCAGCCCCGCCCGGGGGCTTAGCACAGATACGCAGTATTTT
>13|few|.|TRBV20-1|TRBJ2-3
CSARGSSRDTQYF
TGCAGTGCTAGAGGGAGTAGCAGAGATACGCAGTATTTT
>17|.|TRBD2|TRBV7-3|TRBJ2-3
CASSLRGLAGPGDTQYF
TGTGCCAGCAGCTTAAGGGGACTAGCGGGGCCTGGGGATACGCAGTATTTT
>16|.|.|TRBV7-2|TRBJ1-6
CAGRRGGGRVNSPLHF
TGTGCCGGTCGGCGTGGGGGGGGCAGGGTGAATTCACCCCTCCACTTT
>12|.|.|TRBV28|TRBJ2-1
CASSSLHNEQFF
TGTGCCAGCAGTTCCCTCCATAATGAGCAGTTCTTC